These T cell receptor beta chains were read from a single sample in a study of tumor-infiltrating lymphocytes in primary liver carcinoma. TCRdb processed the multiplex PCR reads anew with MiXCR; each CDR3 protein has one entry. The profile shows around 190,000 distinct CDR3 sequences, roughly 80% of them singletons. Sequenced sample: tumor tissue from primary liver carcinoma. All receptors come from a man in his forties with primary liver carcinoma and hepatitis B virus infection. Both conserved end residues are part of each CDR3. A D gene is named only where the DNA matches it firmly. A clone size is listed for some rows: how often the clone was seen (once, few, many), or a class if it is expanded.

cdr3_nt,cdr3_aa,clone_size,v_call,d_call,j_call
TGTAGCCCACTACAGGGGGCAACAGATACGCAGTATTTT,CSPLQGATDTQYF,.,TRBV29-1,TRBD1,TRBJ2-3
TGTGACAGCAGGACTAGCGGGATCGGTGAGCTGTTCTTC,CDSRTSGIGELFF,.,TRBV6-2/TRBV6-3,TRBD2,TRBJ2-1
TGTGCCAGCAGTGACAGGTTAGACAAAAACATTCAGTACTTC,CASSDRLDKNIQYF,.,TRBV6-1,.,TRBJ2-4
TGCAGCATTATCGAACAGATCAATCAGCCCCAGCATTTT,CSIIEQINQPQHF,.,TRBV29-1,.,TRBJ1-5
TGTACCAGCAGTGAAGCTGGCGGGTTGCCCTACAATGAGCAGTTCTTC,CTSSEAGGLPYNEQFF,.,TRBV2,.,TRBJ2-1
TGTGGCAGCAACCGATTGGGTACGCAGTATTTT,CGSNRLGTQYF,.,TRBV5-6,.,TRBJ2-3
TGTGCCTACAGCTTATTTCAAACAGCGAAAGAGACCCAGTACTTC,CAYSLFQTAKETQYF,once,TRBV11-2,.,TRBJ2-5
TGTGCCTGGATGGGACAGGGGTATAATTCACCCCTCCACTTT,CAWMGQGYNSPLHF,many,TRBV30,TRBD1,TRBJ1-6
TGCAGCATCCGATCAGAGGGCCCCTATGGCTACACCTTC,CSIRSEGPYGYTF,.,TRBV29-1,.,TRBJ1-2
TGTGCCAGCGATCCGACCACAGCGGGAGGCGGCAATGAGCAGTTCTTC,CASDPTTAGGGNEQFF,.,TRBV6-6,TRBD2,TRBJ2-1
TGCTCCAGCGTGAGAGGGGGAAGCACAGATACGCAATATTTT,CSSVRGGSTDTQYF,.,TRBV5-1,.,TRBJ2-3
TGTGTCAGCAGCTTACAGGGACTGGACGAGCAGTACTTC,CVSSLQGLDEQYF,.,TRBV5-4,.,TRBJ2-7
TGTGTCAGCAGCTTAGCGGGCCGACAGGGATGCTATGGCTACACCTTC,CVSSLAGRQGCYGYTF,once,TRBV7-8,TRBD1,TRBJ1-2
TGTGCCAGCAGCCAACAGGCGGCACTGGCCAATGAAAAACTGTTTTTT,CASSQQAALANEKLFF,.,TRBV4-2,.,TRBJ1-4
TGTGCCAGCAGTAAAACAGGGGAAGATGGCTACACCTTC,CASSKTGEDGYTF,many,TRBV6-5,TRBD1,TRBJ1-2
TGTGCTAGCAGTTTAATAGGTCTAGTGAATACGGGGGTCCAGAATGGAAAACTGTTTTTT,CASSLIGLVNTGVQNGKLFF,.,TRBV28,.,TRBJ1-4
TGTGCCAGCAGATTCGGAGAGGCCAACACTGAAGCTTTCTTT,CASRFGEANTEAFF,.,TRBV6-5,.,TRBJ1-1
TGTCCCAGCAGTGAAATGGGGAACACAGAAGCTTTCTTT,CPSSEMGNTEAFF,.,TRBV6-1,.,TRBJ1-1
TGTGCCAGCAGGACGACAGGGGGAGACTCTGGAAACACCATATATTTT,CASRTTGGDSGNTIYF,.,TRBV25-1,TRBD1,TRBJ1-3
TGCGCCAGCAGCCAAGCAGTCTCATACGATCAGTACTTC,CASSQAVSYDQYF,.,TRBV11-1,.,TRBJ2-7
TGTGCCAGCACTACACAGGGCGGGAACACTGGAACTTTCTTT,CASTTQGGNTGTFF,.,TRBV6-1,.,TRBJ1-1
TGCAGCGTTGTCAGGGGGTCCTACGAGCAATATTTC,CSVVRGSYEQYF,.,TRBV29-1,TRBD1,TRBJ2-7
TGTGCCAGTAGTTTAGATCTTAGGGGGCTCAGGCTGTTTTTT,CASSLDLRGLRLFF,.,TRBV11-2,TRBD1,TRBJ1-4
TGTGCCGGTCGCTACCGGTGGGAGGGCCGGGAGATCCAGTACTTC,CAGRYRWEGREIQYF,.,TRBV11-2,TRBD2,TRBJ2-5
TGTGCCAGCGATGAGCGGAAAGACAATGAGCAGTTCTTC,CASDERKDNEQFF,.,TRBV6-1,.,TRBJ2-1
TGTGCTAGCAGCTTTGGAACTGGCACAGATACGCAGTATTTT,CASSFGTGTDTQYF,.,TRBV11-1,.,TRBJ2-3
TGTGCCTGGACCCCGGGGCTGGACACTGAAGCTTTCTTT,CAWTPGLDTEAFF,.,TRBV30,.,TRBJ1-1
TGTACCAGCAGCCCCTGGGACAGCGGAGGCCACGAGCAGTACTTC,CTSSPWDSGGHEQYF,.,TRBV4-2,TRBD1,TRBJ2-7
TGCAGCGTTGAAGATTCGGGTGGGAGCTCCTGCGAGCAGTACTTC,CSVEDSGGSSCEQYF,.,TRBV29-1,.,TRBJ2-7
TGTGCCAGCAGCTTAGGGACATATCAGCTCCAGCATTTT,CASSLGTYQLQHF,.,TRBV11-2,.,TRBJ1-5
TGTGCCAGCAGTGAAACTAGGGGCACTAACTATGGCTACACCTTC,CASSETRGTNYGYTF,.,TRBV2,.,TRBJ1-2
TGTGTCAGCAGCATTCCCGGGACTAGCGAGATAAAAAACATTCAGTACTTC,CVSSIPGTSEIKNIQYF,once,TRBV11-1,TRBD2,TRBJ2-4
TGTGCCAGCATTTTCACCGGGGACCCTAATTATGGCTACACCTTC,CASIFTGDPNYGYTF,.,TRBV12-3/TRBV12-4,.,TRBJ1-2
TGTGCCAGCAGCTTGCGGGCCCCCGTGGGGTACAATGAGCAGTTCTTC,CASSLRAPVGYNEQFF,.,TRBV6-5,.,TRBJ2-1
TGTGCCATCAGATCGGAGGAGGAGACTGAAACTTTCTTT,CAIRSEEETETFF,once,TRBV6-5,.,TRBJ1-1
TGTGCCACCAGCTCCGACGCAGGGGAGACCCAGTACTTC,CATSSDAGETQYF,many,TRBV24-1,.,TRBJ2-5
TGTGCCAGCAGCCAAGCGACTAGCGGGCTCAGATCCTACAATGGGCAGTTCTTC,CASSQATSGLRSYNGQFF,.,TRBV4-2,TRBD2,TRBJ2-1
TGTGCCTTGAGTGTAAGTGGACAGGGGATAGGTAATGAGCAGTTCTTC,CALSVSGQGIGNEQFF,.,TRBV30,TRBD1,TRBJ2-1
TGTGCCAGCAGACTTGACCAGCGCATCCCTGGAAACACCATATATTTT,CASRLDQRIPGNTIYF,once,TRBV12-3/TRBV12-4,.,TRBJ1-3
TGTGCCAGCAATGAACTCAGAGGGAGCCCCTACGAGCAGTACTTC,CASNELRGSPYEQYF,.,TRBV10-1,.,TRBJ2-7
.,CSVAKGTGELLF,.,TRBV29-1,.,TRBJ2-2
TGTGTCAGCAGCCAAGAGCCCGGGCTAGCGGGAGACAATGACCAGTTCTTC,CVSSQEPGLAGDNDQFF,.,TRBV4-2,TRBD2,TRBJ2-1
TGTGTCAGCAGCTTAGACCGACAAGGGGATAGGCAGTATTTT,CVSSLDRQGDRQYF,.,TRBV11-2,.,TRBJ2-3
TGCAGCGTTGATTTTCGGCGGGAGGGCTACAATGAGCAATTCTTC,CSVDFRREGYNEQFF,.,TRBV29-1,TRBD2,TRBJ2-1
TGTGCCAGCAGCTTAGTAATGGTAACAGGGTGCAATCAGCCCCAGCATTTT,CASSLVMVTGCNQPQHF,.,TRBV11-2,.,TRBJ1-5
TGTGCCAGCAATGAAAAAGGGCAGGGGGAGCATCAGCCCCAACATTTT,CASNEKGQGEHQPQHF,.,TRBV6-1,TRBD1,TRBJ1-5
TGTGCCAGCAGCTTAGAAAGAGGCACAGATACGCAGTATTTT,CASSLERGTDTQYF,once,TRBV11-2,.,TRBJ2-3
TGCGCCAGCATCCAAGTACAACTGGGAAACACCATATATTTT,CASIQVQLGNTIYF,.,TRBV4-3,.,TRBJ1-3